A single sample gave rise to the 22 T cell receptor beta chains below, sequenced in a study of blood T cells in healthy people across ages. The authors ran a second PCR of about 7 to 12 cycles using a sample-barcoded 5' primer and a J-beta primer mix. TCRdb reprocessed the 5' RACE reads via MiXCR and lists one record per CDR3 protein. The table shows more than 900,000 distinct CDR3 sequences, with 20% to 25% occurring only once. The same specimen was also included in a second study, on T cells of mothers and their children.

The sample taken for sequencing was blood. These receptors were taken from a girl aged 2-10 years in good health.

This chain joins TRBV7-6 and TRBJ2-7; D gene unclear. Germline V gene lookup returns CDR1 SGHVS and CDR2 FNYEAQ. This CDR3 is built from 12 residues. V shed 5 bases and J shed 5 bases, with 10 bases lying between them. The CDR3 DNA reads TGTGCCAGCAGCCGTTTCCCGCACGAGCAGTACTTC. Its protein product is CASSRFPHEQYF.

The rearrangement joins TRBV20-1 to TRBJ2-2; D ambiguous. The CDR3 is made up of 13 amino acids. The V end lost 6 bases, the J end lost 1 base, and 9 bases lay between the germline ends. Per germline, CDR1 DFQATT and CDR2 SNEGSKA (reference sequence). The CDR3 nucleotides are TGCAGTGCGTACGCCGGGAACACCGGGGAGCTGTTTTTT. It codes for CSAYAGNTGELFF.

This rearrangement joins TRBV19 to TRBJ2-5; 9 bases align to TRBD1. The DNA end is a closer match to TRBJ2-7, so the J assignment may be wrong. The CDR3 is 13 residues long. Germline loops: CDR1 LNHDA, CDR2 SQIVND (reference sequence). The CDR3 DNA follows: TGTGCCACCTCGGGGGACAGGGACCACGAGCAGTACTTC. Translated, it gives CATSGDRDHEQYF.

The CDR3 is CASSAEGGQETQYF. DNA of the CDR3: TGTGCCAGCAGCGCCGAGGGCGGGCAAGAGACCCAGTACTTC. V is TRBV9 and J is TRBJ2-5; possibly TRBD2 for D (5 bases). There are 14 residues in the CDR3. Germline assignment: CDR1 SGDLS and CDR2 YYNGEE. Trimming took 3 bases from V and 2 from J, leaving 11 bases between them.

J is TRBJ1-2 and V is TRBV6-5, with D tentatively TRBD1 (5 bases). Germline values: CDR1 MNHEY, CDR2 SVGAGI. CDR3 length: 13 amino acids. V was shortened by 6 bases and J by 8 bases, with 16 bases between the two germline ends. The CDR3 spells CASRSTGVRGYTF. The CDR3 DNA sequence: TGTGCCAGCAGGTCAACAGGAGTGCGGGGCTACACCTTC.

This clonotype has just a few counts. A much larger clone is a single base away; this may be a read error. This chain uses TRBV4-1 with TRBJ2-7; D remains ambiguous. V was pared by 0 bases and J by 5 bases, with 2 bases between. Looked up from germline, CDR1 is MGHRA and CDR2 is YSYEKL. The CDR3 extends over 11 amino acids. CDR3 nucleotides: TGCGCCAGCAGCCAAGAGGACGAGCAGTACTTC. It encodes CASSQEDEQYF.

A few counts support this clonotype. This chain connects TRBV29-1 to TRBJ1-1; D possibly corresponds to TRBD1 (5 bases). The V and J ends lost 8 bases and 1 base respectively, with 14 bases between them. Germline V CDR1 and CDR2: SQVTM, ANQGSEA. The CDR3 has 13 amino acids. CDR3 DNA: TGCAGCTGTCTGGTGACAGCGAACACTGAAGCTTTCTTT. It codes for CSCLVTANTEAFF. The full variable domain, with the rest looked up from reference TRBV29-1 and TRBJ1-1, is SAVISQKPSRDICQRGTSLTIQCQVDSQVTMMFWYRQQPGQSLTLIATANQGSEATYESGFVIDKFPISRPNLTFSTLTVSNMSPEDSSIYLCSCLVTANTEAFFGQGTRLTVV.

CDR3 DNA sequence: TGTGCCAGCAGTCAGAAGGTGGGGACCTACGAGCAGTACTTC. This codes for CASSQKVGTYEQYF. V gene TRBV27 combines with J gene TRBJ2-5; D remains ambiguous. The better agreement between TRBJ2-7 and the DNA end casts doubt on the J call. This CDR3 region has 14 residues. Looked up from germline, CDR1 is MNHEY and CDR2 is SMNVEV (reference sequence).

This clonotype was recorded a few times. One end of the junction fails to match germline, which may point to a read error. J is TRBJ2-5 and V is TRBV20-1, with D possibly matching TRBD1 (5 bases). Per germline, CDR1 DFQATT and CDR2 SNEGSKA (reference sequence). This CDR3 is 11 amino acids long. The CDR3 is CSAEGVSQRFF. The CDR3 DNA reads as TGCAGTGCTGAAGGGGTCTCCCAACGGTTCTTC.

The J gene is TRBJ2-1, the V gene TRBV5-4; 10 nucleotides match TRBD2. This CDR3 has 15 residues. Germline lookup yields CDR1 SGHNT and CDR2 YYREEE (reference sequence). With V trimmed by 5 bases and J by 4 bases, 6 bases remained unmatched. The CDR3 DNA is TGTGCCAGCAGGCCTAGCGGGAGCGGTTACAATGAGCAGTTCTTC. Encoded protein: CASRPSGSGYNEQFF.

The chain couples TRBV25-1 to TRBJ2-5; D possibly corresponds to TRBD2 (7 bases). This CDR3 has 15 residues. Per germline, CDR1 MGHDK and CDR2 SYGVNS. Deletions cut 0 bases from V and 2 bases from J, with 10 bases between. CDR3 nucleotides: TGTGCCAGCAGTGAATATAGGGGGGGACAAGAGACCCAGTACTTC. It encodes CASSEYRGGQETQYF.

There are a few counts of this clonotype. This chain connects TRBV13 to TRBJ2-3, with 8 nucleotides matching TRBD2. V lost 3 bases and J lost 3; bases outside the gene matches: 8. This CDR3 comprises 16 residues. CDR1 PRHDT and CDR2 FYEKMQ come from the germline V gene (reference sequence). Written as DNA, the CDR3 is TGTGCCAGCAGCTTCTCCTTCGGGGGGGAGACAGATACGCAGTATTTT. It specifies CASSFSFGGETDTQYF.

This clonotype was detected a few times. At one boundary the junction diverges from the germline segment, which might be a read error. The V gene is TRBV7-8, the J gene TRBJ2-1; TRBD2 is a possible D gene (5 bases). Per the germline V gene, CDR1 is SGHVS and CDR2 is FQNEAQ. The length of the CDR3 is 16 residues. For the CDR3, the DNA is TGTGCCAGCAGCCGCTTCCGGCTACCCCGGAGGAATGAGCGGTTCTTC. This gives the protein CASSRFRLPRRNERFF.

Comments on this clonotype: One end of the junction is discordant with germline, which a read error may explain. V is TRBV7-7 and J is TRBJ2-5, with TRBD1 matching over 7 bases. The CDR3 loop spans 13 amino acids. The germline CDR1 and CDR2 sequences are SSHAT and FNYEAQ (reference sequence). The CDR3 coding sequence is TGTGCTAGCAGCTTAGTTCCTTGGGACAGTCGGTTCTTC. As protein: CASSLVPWDSRFF.

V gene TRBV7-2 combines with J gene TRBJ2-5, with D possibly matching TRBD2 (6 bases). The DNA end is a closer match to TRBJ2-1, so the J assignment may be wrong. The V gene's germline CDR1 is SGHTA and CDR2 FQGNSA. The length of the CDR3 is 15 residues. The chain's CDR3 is CASSLVSGNFGEQFF. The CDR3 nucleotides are TGTGCCAGCAGCTTAGTTAGCGGAAACTTCGGTGAGCAGTTCTTC.

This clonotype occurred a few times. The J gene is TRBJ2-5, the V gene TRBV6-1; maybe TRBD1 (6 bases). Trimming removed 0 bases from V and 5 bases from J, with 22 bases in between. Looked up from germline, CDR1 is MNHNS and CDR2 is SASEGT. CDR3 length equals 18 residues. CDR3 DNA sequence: TGTGCCAGCAGTGAAGCCCCACCGGACTCTGAGAGGGGGGAGACCCAGTACTTC. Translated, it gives CASSEAPPDSERGETQYF.

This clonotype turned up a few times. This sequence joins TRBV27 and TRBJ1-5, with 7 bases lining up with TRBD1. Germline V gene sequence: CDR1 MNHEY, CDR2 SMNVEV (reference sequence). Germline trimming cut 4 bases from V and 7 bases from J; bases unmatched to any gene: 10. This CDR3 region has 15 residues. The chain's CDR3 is CASSSTTGDYQPQHF. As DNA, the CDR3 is TGTGCCAGCAGTTCTACAACAGGGGACTACCAGCCCCAGCATTTT.

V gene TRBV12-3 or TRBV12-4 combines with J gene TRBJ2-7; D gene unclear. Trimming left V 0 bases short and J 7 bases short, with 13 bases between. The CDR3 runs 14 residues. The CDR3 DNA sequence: TGTGCCAGCAGTTTAGCTCCTCCCTTAGGGGAGCAGTACTTC. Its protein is CASSLAPPLGEQYF.

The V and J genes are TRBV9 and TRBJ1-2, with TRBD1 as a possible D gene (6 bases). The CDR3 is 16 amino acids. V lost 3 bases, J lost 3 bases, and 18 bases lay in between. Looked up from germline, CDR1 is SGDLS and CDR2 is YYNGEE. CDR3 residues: CASSGLWGAWDYGYTF. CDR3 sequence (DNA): TGTGCCAGCAGCGGTCTTTGGGGGGCGTGGGACTATGGCTACACCTTC.

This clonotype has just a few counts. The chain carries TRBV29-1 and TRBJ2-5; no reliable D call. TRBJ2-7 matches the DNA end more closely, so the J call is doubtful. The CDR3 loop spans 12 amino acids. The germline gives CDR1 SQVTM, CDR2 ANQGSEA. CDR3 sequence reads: CSAWGDRNEQYF. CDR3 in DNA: TGCAGCGCGTGGGGTGATCGGAACGAGCAGTACTTC.

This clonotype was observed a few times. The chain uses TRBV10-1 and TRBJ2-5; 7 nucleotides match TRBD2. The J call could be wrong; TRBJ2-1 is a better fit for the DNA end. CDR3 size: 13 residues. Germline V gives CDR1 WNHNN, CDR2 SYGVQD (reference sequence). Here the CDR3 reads CASSASGTDEQFF. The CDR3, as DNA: TGCGCCAGCAGTGCGAGCGGGACGGATGAGCAGTTCTTC.

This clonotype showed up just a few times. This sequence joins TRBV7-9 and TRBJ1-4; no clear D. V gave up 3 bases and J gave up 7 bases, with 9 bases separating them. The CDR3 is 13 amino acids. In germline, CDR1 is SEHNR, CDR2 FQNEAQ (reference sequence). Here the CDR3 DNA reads TGTGCCAGCAGCTTCCCAGCGAGTGAAAAACTGTTTTTT. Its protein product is CASSFPASEKLFF.